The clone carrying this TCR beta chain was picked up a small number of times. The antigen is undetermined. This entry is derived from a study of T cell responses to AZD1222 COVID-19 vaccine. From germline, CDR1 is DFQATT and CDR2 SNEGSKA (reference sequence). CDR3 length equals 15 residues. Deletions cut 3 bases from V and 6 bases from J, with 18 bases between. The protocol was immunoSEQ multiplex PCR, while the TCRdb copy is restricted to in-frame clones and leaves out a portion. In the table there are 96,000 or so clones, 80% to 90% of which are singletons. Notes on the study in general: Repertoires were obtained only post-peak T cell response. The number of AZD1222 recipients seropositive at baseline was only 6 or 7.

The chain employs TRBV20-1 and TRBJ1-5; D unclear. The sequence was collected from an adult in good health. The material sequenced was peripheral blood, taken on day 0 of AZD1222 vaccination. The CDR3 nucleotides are TGCAGTGCTAGTCGGCCGGATGAGTTCGGTCAGCCCCAGCATTTT. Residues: CSASRPDEFGQPQHF.